This TCR beta chain was identified in a study of Graves' ophthalmopathy and Graves' hyperthyroidism. The CDR3 is 15 residues long. With V trimmed by 5 bases and J by 1 base, 6 bases remained unmatched. The germline gives CDR1 SGHAT, CDR2 FQDESV (reference sequence). TCR beta CDR3 regions were amplified from RNA transcripts. HTBI-primed first-round RT-PCR preceded second-round multiplex PCR. A single record per CDR3 protein comes from TCRdb applying MiXCR to the multiplex PCR reads. This sample has about 380,000 distinct CDR3 sequences, with 15% found just once. In this sample, this clonotype turned up a few times.

Sample: peripheral blood. J is TRBJ2-7 and V is TRBV11-1; 9 bases agree with TRBD1. This TCR was sampled from a woman aged 18-29 years with stable Graves' hyperthyroidism. The CDR3 coding sequence is TGTGCCAGCAGCGTTACAGGGGGCAGATCCTACGAGCAGTACTTC. This encodes CASSVTGGRSYEQYF.